These T cell receptor beta chains were read from a single sample in a study of breast tumors, draining lymph nodes, adjacent tissues. MiXCR, applied by TCRdb to the multiplex PCR reads, yields one record per CDR3 protein. The sample yields roughly 130,000 distinct CDR3 sequences, less than 20% seen once. Sequenced: axillary lymph node tissue. The receptors were gathered from a female donor with breast cancer. Some clones in this sample may be carry-over from other donors' samples. Each CDR3 is given with its conserved first and last residue. A D gene is named only where the DNA matches it firmly. The size of a clone is reported for some rows only, either as once, few or many, or as a class for expanded clones.

D: .; V: TRBV5-6; length: 13; size: many; J: TRBJ1-2; CDR3: CASSHGTGYGYTF; DNA: TGTGCCAGCAGCCACGGGACCGGATATGGCTACACCTTC
D: TRBD2; V: TRBV3-1; length: 15; size: .; J: TRBJ2-3; CDR3: CAGSTTSGAADTQYF; DNA: TGTGCCGGCAGCACGACTAGCGGGGCCGCAGATACGCAGTATTTT
D: TRBD2; V: TRBV11-1; length: 16; size: .; J: TRBJ2-2; CDR3: CASSSQRGRDTGELFF; DNA: TGTGCCAGCAGCTCACAGCGGGGGCGGGACACCGGGGAGCTGTTTTTT
D: .; V: TRBV7-9; length: 15; size: many; J: TRBJ2-3; CDR3: CASSLEGGRTDTQYF; DNA: TGTGCCAGCAGCTTAGAGGGCGGACGCACAGATACGCAGTATTTT
D: .; V: TRBV10-2; length: 13; size: many; J: TRBJ2-3; CDR3: CASSENRVDTQYF; DNA: TGCGCCAGCAGTGAGAACCGGGTAGATACGCAGTATTTT
D: .; V: TRBV19; length: 13; size: many; J: TRBJ1-2; CDR3: CASSMRGDYGYTF; DNA: TGTGCCAGTAGTATGAGGGGGGACTATGGCTACACCTTC
D: .; V: TRBV18; length: 14; size: .; J: TRBJ2-3; CDR3: CASSPPPGADTQYF; DNA: TGTGCCAGCTCACCACCTCCAGGGGCAGATACGCAGTATTTT
D: TRBD1; V: TRBV15; length: 15; size: many; J: TRBJ2-1; CDR3: CATSRDRNTYNEQFF; DNA: TGTGCCACCAGCAGGGACAGGAACACCTACAATGAGCAGTTCTTC
D: TRBD1; V: TRBV2; length: 15; size: many; J: TRBJ2-1; CDR3: CASNARDRGLNEQFF; DNA: TGTGCCAGCAATGCGAGGGACAGGGGGCTCAATGAGCAGTTCTTC
D: TRBD2; V: TRBV5-1; length: 15; size: many; J: TRBJ2-2; CDR3: CASRPLAGDTGELFF; DNA: TGCGCCAGCAGGCCCCTAGCGGGAGACACCGGGGAGCTGTTTTTT
D: .; V: TRBV11-2; length: 14; size: few; J: TRBJ1-4; CDR3: CASKNTPRGEKLFF; DNA: TGTGCCAGCAAAAACACACCCCGGGGCGAAAAACTGTTTTTT
D: .; V: TRBV4-1; length: 16; size: many; J: TRBJ2-1; CDR3: CASSQDNGRSYNEQFF; DNA: TGCGCCAGCAGCCAAGATAACGGGCGCTCCTACAATGAGCAGTTCTTC
D: .; V: TRBV29-1; length: 13; size: many; J: TRBJ2-1; CDR3: CSVDGGSNSEQFF; DNA: TGCAGCGTTGATGGAGGGTCGAATAGTGAGCAGTTCTTC
D: TRBD1; V: TRBV3-1; length: 14; size: many; J: TRBJ1-3; CDR3: CASSQKGAGNTIYF; DNA: TGTGCCAGCAGCCAGAAGGGGGCAGGAAACACCATATATTTT
D: TRBD2; V: TRBV2; length: 15; size: many; J: TRBJ2-3; CDR3: CASSSAGGGPDTQYF; DNA: TGTGCCTCCAGTTCAGCGGGAGGGGGGCCAGATACGCAGTATTTT
D: .; V: TRBV20-1; length: 13; size: many; J: TRBJ2-1; CDR3: CSARDNDRDVTFF; DNA: TGCAGTGCTAGGGATAACGACCGGGACGTGACGTTCTTC
D: .; V: TRBV3-1; length: 17; size: .; J: TRBJ2-5; CDR3: CASSHKSPGRSEETQYF; DNA: TGTGCCAGCAGCCATAAATCTCCGGGTCGAAGCGAAGAGACCCAGTACTTC
D: .; V: TRBV6-1; length: 13; size: many; J: TRBJ1-2; CDR3: CASSEDWVYGYTF; DNA: TGTGCCAGCAGTGAAGACTGGGTTTATGGCTACACCTTC
D: .; V: TRBV7-2; length: 15; size: many; J: TRBJ2-5; CDR3: CASSLMGTTQETQYF; DNA: TGTGCCAGCAGCTTAATGGGGACGACACAAGAGACCCAGTACTTC
D: .; V: TRBV29-1; length: 10; size: many; J: TRBJ2-1; CDR3: CSGEFNEQFF; DNA: TGCAGCGGGGAATTCAATGAGCAGTTCTTC
D: .; V: TRBV20-1; length: 13; size: many; J: TRBJ2-1; CDR3: CSSRDSSYNEQFF; DNA: TGCAGTTCCCGGGACTCCTCCTACAATGAGCAGTTCTTC
D: .; V: TRBV24-1; length: 12; size: many; J: TRBJ2-1; CDR3: CATRSGANEQFF; DNA: TGTGCCACCAGATCGGGGGCCAATGAGCAGTTCTTC
D: TRBD1; V: TRBV30; length: 15; size: .; J: TRBJ1-2; CDR3: CAHQDRGGLYYGYTF; DNA: TGTGCCCATCAGGACAGGGGAGGGCTATACTATGGCTACACCTTC
D: TRBD2; V: TRBV2; length: 14; size: many; J: TRBJ2-3; CDR3: CASRGLAGADTQYF; DNA: TGTGCCAGCAGGGGACTAGCGGGGGCAGATACGCAGTATTTT
D: TRBD1; V: TRBV6-1; length: 14; size: many; J: TRBJ1-4; CDR3: CASSEVPGGEKLFF; DNA: TGTGCCAGCAGTGAAGTGCCAGGGGGGGAAAAACTGTTTTTT
D: .; V: TRBV6-6; length: 14; size: many; J: TRBJ2-7; CDR3: CASTPPGQVYEQYF; DNA: TGTGCCAGCACCCCCCCCGGACAAGTCTACGAGCAGTACTTC
D: TRBD1; V: TRBV28; length: 13; size: many; J: TRBJ1-4; CDR3: CASTGGTNEKLFF; DNA: TGTGCCAGCACAGGGGGGACTAATGAAAAACTGTTTTTT
D: TRBD1; V: TRBV6-1; length: 14; size: many; J: TRBJ2-7; CDR3: CASRQAGGFYEQYF; DNA: TGTGCCAGCAGACAGGCAGGGGGCTTTTACGAGCAGTACTTC
D: .; V: TRBV2; length: 13; size: many; J: TRBJ2-3; CDR3: CASSAPWSDTQYF; DNA: TGTGCCAGCAGCGCCCCATGGTCAGATACGCAGTATTTT
D: .; V: TRBV13; length: 14; size: many; J: TRBJ1-5; CDR3: CASSRRVSVGPQHF; DNA: TGTGCCAGCAGCCGCCGGGTTTCCGTTGGGCCCCAGCATTTT
D: TRBD2; V: TRBV27; length: 16; size: .; J: TRBJ2-7; CDR3: CASSSRLAAKTYEQYF; DNA: TGCGCCAGCAGTTCCCGACTAGCGGCAAAAACCTACGAGCAGTACTTC
D: .; V: TRBV7-2; length: 14; size: many; J: TRBJ2-1; CDR3: CASSPRLVASEQFF; DNA: TGTGCCAGCAGCCCAAGACTAGTTGCGAGTGAGCAGTTCTTC
D: .; V: TRBV28; length: 15; size: .; J: TRBJ2-2; CDR3: CASSPGGLYTGELFF; DNA: TGTGCCAGCAGCCCCGGGGGGCTTTACACCGGGGAGCTGTTTTTT
D: TRBD2; V: TRBV5-6; length: 16; size: few; J: TRBJ2-5; CDR3: CASSFLAGGLQETQYF; DNA: TGTGCCAGCAGCTTTCTAGCGGGGGGTTTACAAGAGACCCAGTACTTC
D: .; V: TRBV2; length: 13; size: many; J: TRBJ1-3; CDR3: CASSEEIGNTIYF; DNA: TGTGCCAGCAGTGAAGAAATCGGAAACACCATATATTTT
D: TRBD1; V: TRBV6-6; length: 15; size: many; J: TRBJ1-5; CDR3: CASSDRQGSNQPQHF; DNA: TGTGCCAGCAGTGACCGACAGGGAAGCAATCAGCCCCAGCATTTT
D: TRBD2; V: TRBV7-8; length: 16; size: many; J: TRBJ2-2; CDR3: CASSLDFSSGAGELFF; DNA: TGTGCCAGCAGCTTAGACTTTTCTAGCGGGGCCGGGGAGCTGTTTTTT
D: TRBD2; V: TRBV6-1; length: 16; size: many; J: TRBJ2-1; CDR3: CASSSIGTSGNNEQFF; DNA: TGTGCCAGCAGTAGCATAGGGACTAGCGGGAACAATGAGCAGTTCTTC
D: .; V: TRBV6-1; length: 14; size: many; J: TRBJ2-1; CDR3: CASSEAGAGDQQFF; DNA: TGTGCCAGCAGTGAAGCGGGGGCGGGGGACCAGCAGTTCTTC
D: .; V: TRBV7-2; length: 15; size: .; J: TRBJ1-1; CDR3: CASSPQGRTNTEAFF; DNA: TGTGCCAGCAGCCCCCAGGGACGGACGAACACTGAAGCTTTCTTT
D: .; V: TRBV20-1; length: 16; size: many; J: TRBJ1-6; CDR3: CSAPQKQKSYNSPLHF; DNA: TGCAGTGCTCCTCAAAAACAGAAATCATATAATTCACCCCTCCACTTT
D: TRBD2; V: TRBV7-9; length: 17; size: many; J: TRBJ2-5; CDR3: CASSRTRLAGVVETQYF; DNA: TGTGCCAGCAGCCGCACTAGACTAGCGGGGGTGGTGGAGACCCAGTACTTC
D: TRBD1; V: TRBV2; length: 13; size: .; J: TRBJ1-1; CDR3: CASTQGARAEAFF; DNA: TGTGCCAGCACCCAGGGGGCGCGGGCTGAAGCTTTCTTT
D: .; V: TRBV20-1; length: 18; size: .; J: TRBJ2-7; CDR3: CSARGTGKIAGGSYEQYF; DNA: TGCAGTGCTAGGGGGACAGGGAAAATAGCGGGGGGCTCCTACGAGCAGTACTTC
D: TRBD1; V: TRBV10-1; length: 17; size: many; J: TRBJ2-2; CDR3: CASSGTGVEPETGELFF; DNA: TGCGCCAGCAGTGGGACAGGGGTCGAGCCGGAAACCGGGGAGCTGTTTTTT
D: .; V: TRBV11-2; length: 14; size: many; J: TRBJ1-2; CDR3: CASSFSSGTYGYTF; DNA: TGTGCCAGCAGCTTCTCATCAGGCACCTATGGCTACACCTTC
D: TRBD2; V: TRBV6-5; length: 12; size: many; J: TRBJ2-7; CDR3: CASRAGAGEQYF; DNA: TGTGCCAGCAGGGCGGGAGCAGGGGAGCAGTACTTC
D: .; V: TRBV7-8; length: 11; size: many; J: TRBJ2-1; CDR3: CASTLGGWQFF; DNA: TGTGCCAGCACCTTAGGGGGGTGGCAGTTCTTC
D: .; V: TRBV6-1; length: 13; size: many; J: TRBJ1-2; CDR3: CASRLTGNYGYTF; DNA: TGTGCCAGCAGATTAACAGGGAACTATGGCTACACCTTC
D: .; V: TRBV12-3/TRBV12-4; length: 15; size: many; J: TRBJ2-3; CDR3: CASSLRRENTDTQYF; DNA: TGTGCCAGCAGTTTACGGCGGGAAAACACAGATACGCAGTATTTT
D: .; V: TRBV20-1; length: 14; size: many; J: TRBJ2-7; CDR3: CSAARESSPYEQYF; DNA: TGCAGTGCTGCCAGGGAATCGTCCCCCTACGAGCAGTACTTC
D: .; V: TRBV6-1; length: 14; size: many; J: TRBJ2-3; CDR3: CASIFQLGTDTQYF; DNA: TGTGCCAGCATATTCCAGCTAGGCACAGATACGCAGTATTTT
D: .; V: TRBV3-1; length: 13; size: .; J: TRBJ2-3; CDR3: CASSRKGSDTQYF; DNA: TGTGCCAGCAGCCGGAAGGGATCAGATACGCAGTATTTT
D: TRBD1; V: TRBV11-2; length: 16; size: many; J: TRBJ1-2; CDR3: CASSYQPWGQGDGYTF; DNA: TGTGCCAGCAGCTATCAACCCTGGGGACAGGGTGATGGCTACACCTTC
D: .; V: TRBV6-5; length: 15; size: many; J: TRBJ1-2; CDR3: CASSNRRQSNYGYTF; DNA: TGTGCCAGCAGTAACCGTCGACAGAGCAACTATGGCTACACCTTC
D: .; V: TRBV27; length: 13; size: many; J: TRBJ2-5; CDR3: CASSPRVKETQYF; DNA: TGTGCCAGCAGCCCCCGGGTGAAAGAGACCCAGTACTTC
D: .; V: TRBV5-1; length: 13; size: few; J: TRBJ1-2; CDR3: CASSLSGDYGYTF; DNA: TGCGCCAGCAGCTTATCAGGAGACTATGGCTACACCTTC
D: TRBD2; V: TRBV6-6; length: 13; size: many; J: TRBJ2-5; CDR3: CASRTGGGETQYF; DNA: TGTGCCAGCAGAACGGGGGGTGGGGAGACCCAGTACTTC